These 25 T cell receptor beta chains came from one sample sequenced in a study of T cell repertoires in cytomegalovirus infection. TCRdb ran MiXCR on the reads and lists one entry per CDR3 protein. Here the sample spans about 250,000 distinct CDR3 sequences, approximately 6.7% being singletons. Sequenced: PBMCs. Receptors originate from a human donor in good health (CMV status not recorded). Some clones in this sample may be carry-over from other donors' samples.

The sample holds many counts of this clonotype. CDR3 residues: CASSLASSWSSYEQYF. The CDR3 region has the DNA TGTGCCAGCAGCTTAGCGTCTAGCTGGAGCTCCTACGAGCAGTACTTC. The rearrangement joins TRBV7-2 to TRBJ2-7, with D possibly matching TRBD2 (5 bases). V was pared by 0 bases and J by 0 bases, with 12 bases between. CDR1 is SGHTA and CDR2 is FQGNSA in the germline V gene. This CDR3 spans 16 amino acids.

This clonotype was observed many times. This sequence joins TRBV5-5 and TRBJ2-5, with 9 nucleotides matching TRBD2. V shed 0 bases, J shed 0 bases, and the junction held 3 bases outside the gene matches. The CDR3 is made up of 16 amino acids. CDR1 SGHKS and CDR2 YYEKEE come from the germline V gene (reference sequence). The CDR3 region has the DNA TGTGCCAGCAGCTTGGCAGCGGGGGGCCACCAAGAGACCCAGTACTTC. Translated: CASSLAAGGHQETQYF.

This clonotype came up many times. The CDR3 region has the DNA TGCGCCAGCAGCCCGAGGACAGTTCTCGATACGCAGTATTTT. Its translation is CASSPRTVLDTQYF. This chain connects TRBV5-1 to TRBJ2-3; perhaps TRBD1 as D (6 bases). CDR3 size: 14 residues. Germline V gene data show CDR1 as SGHRS and CDR2 as YFSETQ. The V and J ends lost 4 bases and 6 bases respectively, with 15 bases between them.

This clonotype was seen ten or more times. The chain couples TRBV28 to TRBJ1-5; 9 nucleotides line up with TRBD1. The CDR3 runs to 15 residues. Per the germline V gene, CDR1 is MDHEN and CDR2 is SYDVKM. J gave up 4 bases and V 5 bases, and 6 bases lay outside the gene matches. CDR3 loop: CASSIGTGINQPQHF. DNA of the CDR3: TGTGCCAGCAGTATCGGGACAGGGATTAATCAGCCCCAGCATTTT. Full variable domain (rest looked up from reference TRBV28 and TRBJ1-5): DVKVTQSSRYLVKRTGEKVFLECVQDMDHENMFWYRQDPGLGLRLIYFSYDVKMKEKGDIPEGYSVSREKKERFSLILESASTNQTSMYLCASSIGTGINQPQHFGDGTRLSIL.

This clonotype has a handful of counts. This sequence joins TRBV7-9 and TRBJ1-5, with 7 bases matching TRBD1. This CDR3 has 14 residues. Germline V gene sequence: CDR1 SEHNR, CDR2 FQNEAQ (reference sequence). J lost 7 bases, V lost 5 bases, and 8 bases had no gene match. The CDR3 reads CASSQGGRQQPQHF. CDR3 in DNA: TGTGCCAGCAGCCAGGGGGGCAGGCAGCAGCCCCAGCATTTT.

This clonotype was seen ten or more times. The chain recombines TRBV30 with TRBJ1-5, with a tentative D call TRBD1 (6 bases). This CDR3 has 13 amino acids. Germline V gene data show CDR1 as GTSNPN and CDR2 as SVGIG (reference sequence). V lost 0 bases and J 5 bases, leaving 8 bases between the germline ends. In DNA, the CDR3 is TGTGCCTGGAGTGTACCAGGGGATCAGCCCCAGCATTTT. This codes for CAWSVPGDQPQHF.

The chain recombines TRBV4-2 with TRBJ1-5, with D unresolved. The germline V gene encodes CDR1 LGHNA and CDR2 YNFKEQ. V dropped 0 bases and J dropped 1 base, with 10 bases sitting between them. The CDR3 length is 16 residues. The CDR3 here is CASSQDWVGSNQPQHF. The CDR3 bases are TGTGCCAGCAGCCAAGATTGGGTCGGGAGCAATCAGCCCCAGCATTTT.

This clonotype came up many times. This chain links TRBV7-2 with TRBJ1-5, with no clear D. The CDR3 loop spans 14 amino acids. With 4 bases removed from V and 3 bases from J, the gap between germline ends came to 10 bases. Germline loops: CDR1 SGHTA, CDR2 FQGNSA. The CDR3 loop reads CASSSDGPNQPQHF. Written as DNA, the CDR3 is TGTGCCAGCAGCTCGGACGGGCCCAATCAGCCCCAGCATTTT.

This clonotype was detected ten times or more. This chain connects TRBV12-3 or TRBV12-4 to TRBJ2-2; unclear D gene. V was cut by 10 bases and J by 2 bases, with 17 bases left in between. This CDR3 comprises 15 residues. CDR3 region: CAIIPSTTNTGELFF. The CDR3 DNA sequence: TGTGCCATCATCCCAAGTACAACTAACACCGGGGAGCTGTTTTTT.

At least ten counts were recorded for this clonotype. V usage is TRBV25-1 and J usage is TRBJ2-7; TRBD1 matches at 11 bases. Trimming took 4 bases from V and 5 from J; bases not matched to a gene: 10. This CDR3 comprises 16 residues. CDR1 and CDR2 from the germline V gene are MGHDK and SYGVNS. The CDR3 sequence is CASSGGPGQGDHEQYF. The CDR3 coding sequence is TGTGCCAGCAGTGGGGGACCGGGACAGGGGGACCACGAGCAGTACTTC.

This clonotype was counted many times. The V call is TRBV5-5, the J call TRBJ1-2, with D hard to call. Trimming cost V 4 bases and J 7 bases, with 11 bases left between them. The CDR3 runs to 12 residues. CDR1 is SGHKS and CDR2 is YYEKEE in the germline V gene (reference sequence). The DNA of the CDR3 is TGTGCCAGCAGCAACCCTATGGCTGGCTACACCTTC. This translates into CASSNPMAGYTF.

This clonotype was seen at least ten times. The chain is built from TRBV7-2 and TRBJ2-3; D might be TRBD2 (5 bases). Germline V gene sequence: CDR1 SGHTA, CDR2 FQGNSA. The V and J ends lost 4 bases and 2 bases respectively, with 22 bases between them. The CDR3 spans 18 residues. The CDR3 DNA reads as TGTGCCAGCAGCTCCGGGTGGGAGCTAGCCACGTTCACAGATACGCAGTATTTT. It specifies CASSSGWELATFTDTQYF.

This clonotype was seen at least ten times. The chain links TRBV19 to TRBJ1-5; D is ambiguous. Germline V gene lookup returns CDR1 LNHDA and CDR2 SQIVND (reference sequence). V was shortened by 0 bases and J by 5 bases, with 17 bases between the two germline ends. The CDR3 runs 17 residues. The CDR3 is CASSIDRGGKSDQPQHF. The DNA for the CDR3 is TGTGCCAGTAGTATAGATCGAGGAGGGAAAAGCGATCAGCCCCAGCATTTT.

This clonotype was seen at least ten times. The chain is built from TRBV6-5 and TRBJ2-2; D gene uncertain. Germline-derived CDR1 and CDR2 are MNHEY and SVGAGI. V was clipped by 4 bases and J by 2 bases, with 11 bases between them. The CDR3 runs to 15 residues. The CDR3 spells CASSLNRANTGELFF. The DNA for the CDR3 is TGTGCCAGCAGTTTAAACCGGGCCAACACCGGGGAGCTGTTTTTT.

The table lists this clonotype with many counts. The chain couples TRBV28 to TRBJ2-7, with TRBD1 matching 9 bases. Germline CDR1 is MDHEN and CDR2 is SYDVKM. This CDR3 has 15 amino acids. After removal of 4 bases from V and 3 bases from J, the junction contained 7 bases not matched to a gene. The CDR3 sequence is CASSSGQGRLYEQYF. The DNA of the CDR3 is TGTGCCAGCAGTTCTGGACAGGGGCGACTCTACGAGCAGTACTTC.

The V and J genes are TRBV28 and TRBJ1-4, with D unresolved. The V gene's germline CDR1 is MDHEN and CDR2 SYDVKM. The length of the CDR3 is 11 residues. The ends were cut back, 11 bases at V and 5 bases at J, with 9 bases in the middle. CDR3 sequence reads: CAAGGNEKLFF. CDR3 nucleotides: TGTGCCGCGGGAGGGAATGAAAAACTGTTTTTT.

Notes on this clonotype: A much larger clone differs from this one at a single base, so this may be a read error. The genes are TRBV20-1 and TRBJ2-3; D remains ambiguous. Deletions cut 6 bases from V and 0 bases from J, with 19 bases between. This CDR3 has 16 residues. Germline-derived CDR1 and CDR2 are DFQATT and SNEGSKA (reference sequence). The CDR3 region has the DNA TGCAGTGCCGCCGTTCCGACCGTTTCTAGCACAGATACGCAGTATTTT. It yields the protein CSAAVPTVSSTDTQYF.

This clonotype was recorded a few times. V gene TRBV4-2 combines with J gene TRBJ1-1; D unresolved. The CDR3 sequence is 14 residues long. CDR1 and CDR2 (germline): LGHNA, YNFKEQ. Trimming took off 2 bases at V and 5 bases at J, with 12 bases between the two ends. The CDR3 reads CASSQRRSGTEAFF. The CDR3 nucleotides read TGTGCCAGCAGCCAACGCAGGTCGGGAACTGAAGCTTTCTTT.

This clonotype has only a few counts. The chain recombines TRBV7-7 with TRBJ2-1; tentative D call: TRBD1 (6 bases). The germline V gene has CDR1 SSHAT and CDR2 FNYEAQ (reference sequence). Between the trimmed V and J ends, which lost 1 base and 5 bases, there was a span of 9 bases. The CDR3 totals 14 residues. Here the CDR3 DNA reads TGTGCCAGCAGCTTAGGGGGGCGCGACAATGAGCAGTTCTTC. Translated, it gives CASSLGGRDNEQFF.

The count of this clonotype is one. A much bigger clone sits one base away, suggesting this may be a read error. The CDR3: CSVLLGPQETEYF. The CDR3 DNA follows: TGCAGCGTTCTTTTGGGGCCTCAAGAGACCGAGTACTTC. The rearrangement links TRBV29-1 to TRBJ2-5, with D tentatively TRBD1 (5 bases). Germline V gene sequence: CDR1 SQVTM, CDR2 ANQGSEA. CDR3 length: 13 residues. Full variable domain (remainder filled in from reference TRBV29-1 and TRBJ2-5): SAVISQKPSRDICQRGTSLTIQCQVDSQVTMMFWYRQQPGQSLTLIATANQGSEATYESGFVIDKFPISRPNLTFSTLTVSNMSPEDSSIYLCSVLLGPQETEYFGPGTRLLVL.

Only a few counts were recorded for this clonotype. This chain links TRBV12-3 or TRBV12-4 with TRBJ2-7, with D tentatively TRBD1 or TRBD2 (6 bases each). V was cut by 4 bases and J by 2 bases, with 24 bases left in between. This CDR3 has 18 residues. Here the CDR3 DNA reads TGTGCCAGCAGTTCCCTCTTCCTAAACGGGGGCCTGCCCTACGAGCAGTACTTC. Its protein is CASSSLFLNGGLPYEQYF.

This clonotype was seen only a few times. V gene TRBV6-2 or TRBV6-3 combines with J gene TRBJ2-6; D ambiguous. Germline V gene lookup returns CDR1 MNHEY and CDR2 SVGEGT. V gave up 6 bases and J gave up 0 bases, with 12 bases separating them. The CDR3 has 16 residues. The CDR3 sequence: CASRPQMSSGANVLTF. The CDR3 nucleotides read TGTGCCAGCAGGCCCCAAATGAGCTCTGGGGCCAACGTCCTGACTTTC.

This clonotype was seen a few times. V usage is TRBV29-1 and J usage is TRBJ2-5; D call uncertain. Germline V gene data show CDR1 as SQVTM and CDR2 as ANQGSEA. The V end lost 1 base, the J end lost 5 bases, and 14 bases lay between the germline ends. The CDR3 totals 14 residues. CDR3 nucleotides: TGCAGCGTTGAAGCGCCGTCGATTAAGGAGACCCAGTACTTC. This sequence encodes CSVEAPSIKETQYF.

This clonotype appeared many times. The V call is TRBV2, the J call TRBJ2-1; 8 nucleotides align to TRBD1. CDR3 length equals 16 residues. Trimming cost V 7 bases and J 2 bases; bases outside gene matches: 10. Germline V gene data show CDR1 as SNHLY and CDR2 as FYNNEI. The chain's CDR3 is CASTKTGVPPYNEQFF. Written as DNA, the CDR3 is TGTGCCAGCACTAAGACAGGGGTGCCCCCCTACAATGAGCAGTTCTTC.

V gene TRBV18 combines with J gene TRBJ2-3, with D possibly matching TRBD2 (5 bases). The CDR3 contains 13 residues. CDR1 and CDR2 from the germline V gene are KGHSH and LQKENI. V lost 1 base and J lost 3, with 5 bases in between. The CDR3: CASSPRRTDTQYF. DNA for the CDR3: TGTGCCAGCTCACCACGGAGGACAGATACGCAGTATTTT.